This T cell receptor (beta chain) was found in a study of T cells in Graves' hyperthyroidism and ophthalmopathy. Study-wide results and caveats: Blood shared most expanded thyroid clonotypes above 0.001.

RNA transcripts were the template for amplifying TCR beta CDR3 regions. During a first-round RT-PCR of the TCR CDR3, the HTBI primer set was used. TCRdb re-analysed the multiplex PCR reads in MiXCR, keeping a single row per CDR3 protein. This sample has hundreds of thousands of distinct CDR3 sequences, with more than 20% found just once. As for this clonotype: The antigen is undetermined.

The CDR3 sequence is 12 residues long. Germline assignment: CDR1 SQVTM and CDR2 ANQGSEA. V was clipped by 4 bases and J by 4 bases, with 8 bases between them. This chain joins TRBV29-1 and TRBJ1-3, with D hard to call. This TCR derives from a man aged 45-60 years with Graves' hyperthyroidism. The sequenced sample was blood. The CDR3 sequence: CSVAGLGNTIYF. CDR3 sequence (DNA): TGCAGCGTTGCAGGTCTCGGAAACACCATATATTTT. Filled out from reference TRBV29-1 and TRBJ1-3, the complete variable domain reads SAVISQKPSRDICQRGTSLTIQCQVDSQVTMMFWYRQQPGQSLTLIATANQGSEATYESGFVIDKFPISRPNLTFSTLTVSNMSPEDSSIYLCSVAGLGNTIYFGEGSWLTVV.